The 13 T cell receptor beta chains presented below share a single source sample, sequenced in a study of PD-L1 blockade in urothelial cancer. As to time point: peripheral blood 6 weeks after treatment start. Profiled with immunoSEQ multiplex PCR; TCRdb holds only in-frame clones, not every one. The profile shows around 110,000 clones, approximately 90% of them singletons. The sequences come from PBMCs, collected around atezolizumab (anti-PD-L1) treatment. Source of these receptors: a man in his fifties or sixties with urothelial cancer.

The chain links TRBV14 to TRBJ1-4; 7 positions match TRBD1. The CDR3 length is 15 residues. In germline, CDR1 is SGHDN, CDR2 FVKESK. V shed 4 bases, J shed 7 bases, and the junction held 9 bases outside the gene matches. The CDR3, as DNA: TGTGCCAGCAGCCGGGGAGACAGGGCGAGTGAAAAACTGTTTTTT. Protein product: CASSRGDRASEKLFF.

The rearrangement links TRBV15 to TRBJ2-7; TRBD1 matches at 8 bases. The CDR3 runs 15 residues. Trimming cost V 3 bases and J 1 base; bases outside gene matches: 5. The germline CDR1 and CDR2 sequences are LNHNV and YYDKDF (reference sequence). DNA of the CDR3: TGTGCCACCAGCAGGACAGGGGCTTTATCCTACGAGCAGTACTTC. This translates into CATSRTGALSYEQYF.

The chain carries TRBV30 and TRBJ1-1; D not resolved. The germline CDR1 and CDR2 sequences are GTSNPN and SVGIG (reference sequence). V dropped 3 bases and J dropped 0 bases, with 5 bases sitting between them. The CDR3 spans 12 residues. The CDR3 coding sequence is TGTGCCTGGAGCCCCATGAACACTGAAGCTTTCTTT. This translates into CAWSPMNTEAFF.

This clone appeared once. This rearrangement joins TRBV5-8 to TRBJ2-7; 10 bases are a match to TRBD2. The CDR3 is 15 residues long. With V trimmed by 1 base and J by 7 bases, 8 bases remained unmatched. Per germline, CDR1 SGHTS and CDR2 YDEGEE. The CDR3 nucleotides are TGTGCCAGCAGCTTGTCCCTAGCGGGAGTTGAAGAGCAGTACTTC. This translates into CASSLSLAGVEEQYF.

The DNA for the CDR3 is TGTGCCAGAAGCCCCCAGCGTACAGGGGCCGGGGAGCTGTTTTTT. It is translated as CARSPQRTGAGELFF. The chain employs TRBV5-3 and TRBJ2-2, with 7 bases aligning to TRBD1. TRBV5-3 is noted as an ORF with a role that remains uncertain. Trimming at V came to 4 bases and at J to 6 bases, leaving 9 bases not matched to a gene. This CDR3 contains 15 residues.

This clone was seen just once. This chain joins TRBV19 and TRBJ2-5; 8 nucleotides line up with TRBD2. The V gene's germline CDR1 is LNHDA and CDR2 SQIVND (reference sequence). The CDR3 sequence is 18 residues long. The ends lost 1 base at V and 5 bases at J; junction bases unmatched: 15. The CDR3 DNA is TGTGCCAGTAGTATAGTAGGGCGCGCGGGGGGTTCCGGGGAGACCCAGTACTTC. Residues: CASSIVGRAGGSGETQYF.

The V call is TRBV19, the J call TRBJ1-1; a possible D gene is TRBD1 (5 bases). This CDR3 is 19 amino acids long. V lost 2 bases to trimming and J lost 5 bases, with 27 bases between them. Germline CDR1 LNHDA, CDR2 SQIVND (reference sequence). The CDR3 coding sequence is TGTGCCAGTAGTATACTAGGACCCCCTACAGACATAAAGGGGACTGAAGCTTTCTTT. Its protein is CASSILGPPTDIKGTEAFF.

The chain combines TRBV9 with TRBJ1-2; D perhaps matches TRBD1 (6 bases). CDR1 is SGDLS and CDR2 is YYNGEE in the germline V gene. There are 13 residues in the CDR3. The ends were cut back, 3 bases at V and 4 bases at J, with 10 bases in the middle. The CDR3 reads CASSATGFYGYTF. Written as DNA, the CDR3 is TGTGCCAGCAGCGCCACAGGGTTCTATGGCTACACCTTC.

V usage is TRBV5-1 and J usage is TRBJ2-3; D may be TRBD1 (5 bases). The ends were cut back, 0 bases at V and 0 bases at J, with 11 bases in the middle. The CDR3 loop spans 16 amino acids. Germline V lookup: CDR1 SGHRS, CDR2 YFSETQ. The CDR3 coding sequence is TGCGCCAGCAGCTTGGAAGGCAGGGCTAGCACAGATACGCAGTATTTT. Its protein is CASSLEGRASTDTQYF. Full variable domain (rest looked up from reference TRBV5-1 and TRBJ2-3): KAGVTQTPRYLIKTRGQQVTLSCSPISGHRSVSWYQQTPGQGLQFLFEYFSETQRNKGNFPGRFSGRQFSNSRSEMNVSTLELGDSALYLCASSLEGRASTDTQYFGPGTRLTVL.

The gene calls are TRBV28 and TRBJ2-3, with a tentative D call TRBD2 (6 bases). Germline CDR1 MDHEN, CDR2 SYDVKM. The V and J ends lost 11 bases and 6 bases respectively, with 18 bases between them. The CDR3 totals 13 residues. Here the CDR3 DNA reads TGTGCCGCGGCGGGGCGTGGTAGGGATACGCAGTATTTT. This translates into CAAAGRGRDTQYF.

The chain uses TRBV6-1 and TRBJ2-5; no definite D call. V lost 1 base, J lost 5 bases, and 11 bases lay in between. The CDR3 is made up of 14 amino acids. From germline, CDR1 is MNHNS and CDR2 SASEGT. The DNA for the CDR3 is TGTGCCAGCAGTGAAGGGCGTGAAGCGGAGACCCAGTACTTC. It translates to CASSEGREAETQYF.

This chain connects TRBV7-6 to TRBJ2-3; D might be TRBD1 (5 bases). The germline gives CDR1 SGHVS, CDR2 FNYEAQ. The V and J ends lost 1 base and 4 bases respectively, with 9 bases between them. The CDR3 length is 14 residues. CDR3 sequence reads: CASSLELGADTQYF. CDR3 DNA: TGTGCCAGCAGCTTAGAGCTAGGGGCAGATACGCAGTATTTT.

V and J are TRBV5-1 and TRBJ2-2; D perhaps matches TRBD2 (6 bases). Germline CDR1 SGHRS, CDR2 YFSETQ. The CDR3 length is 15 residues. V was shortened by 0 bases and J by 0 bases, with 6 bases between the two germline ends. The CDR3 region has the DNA TGCGCCAGCAGCTTGGCGGGGGCGAACACCGGGGAGCTGTTTTTT. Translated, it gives CASSLAGANTGELFF.